Included here is one T cell receptor (beta chain) sequence, with context. This sample is drawn from a study of blood T cell repertoires in COVID-19. Looking at the study overall: Specimens from acute and convalescent COVID-19 originated in the United States, Italy and Spain. In each case, the material was cDNA or gDNA derived from T cells, B-cell-depleted T cells, or PBMCs.

Original handling: The assay estimated nucleated cells by amplifying reference gene primers. Sequencing used immunoSEQ multiplex PCR; TCRdb keeps in-frame clones, though not all of them. V, J and clone size were drawn from that table, and D and trimming were deduced from the DNA. The sample has some 120,000 clones, roughly 80% seen once; the top ten hold around 17%. The CDR3 length is 15 residues. CDR1 LGHDT and CDR2 YNNKEL come from the germline V gene (reference sequence). Trimming left V 2 bases short and J 1 base short, with 11 bases between. This clonotype originated in a woman in her forties or fifties with acute or convalescent COVID-19. The V and J genes are TRBV3-1 (or the pseudogene TRBV3-2) and TRBJ1-1, with D tentatively TRBD1 (6 bases). Sequenced: peripheral blood. The CDR3 loop reads CASSQTRTANTEAFF. The CDR3 DNA reads as TGTGCCAGCAGCCAAACCAGGACAGCGAACACTGAAGCTTTCTTT.